This T cell receptor (beta chain) is from a study of cytomegalovirus exposure and HLA in healthy donors. Profiling relied on immunoSEQ multiplex PCR, and the TCRdb table lists in-frame clones only, not all of them. The data show about 160,000 clones, with roughly 90% seen just once and 4.2% held by the top ten. Germline-derived CDR1 and CDR2 are SGHTA and FQGTGA. This CDR3 spans 13 amino acids. Trimming took 2 bases from V and 6 from J, leaving 8 bases between them. This sequence joins TRBV7-3 and TRBJ1-5, with TRBD1 as a possible D gene (5 bases). The sample consisted of PBMCs. This TCR was recovered from a man aged 18 to 30 in good health and CMV-seropositive. The CDR3 DNA follows: TGTGCCAGCAGCTTACAGGGCGGTCAGCCCCAGCATTTT. Protein: CASSLQGGQPQHF.